This T cell receptor beta chain was identified during a study of cytomegalovirus exposure and HLA in healthy donors. Study-level results: In a later analysis, HLA-associated beta chains showed higher expansion and lower generation probabilities than comparable chains. It was assumed in the presence/absence analyses that sequencing depth was roughly uniform across donors.

Primers included in the PCR were 60 Vbeta and 13 Jbeta primers. Assay used: immunoSEQ multiplex PCR; TCRdb lists only in-frame clones, some missing. The sample lists fewer than 250,000 clones; over 60% were seen once. Details on this clone: The antigen is undetermined.

The CDR3 runs to 14 residues. Germline lookup yields CDR1 SGHVS and CDR2 FQNEAQ. V lost 1 base, J lost 3 bases, and 10 bases lay in between. Sequenced: PBMCs. The V gene is TRBV7-8, the J gene TRBJ2-7, with a weak D call TRBD2 (5 bases). The origin of this receptor is a man in his late teens or twenties in good health and CMV-seronegative. The CDR3 region is CASSLGPGNYEQYF. The CDR3 nucleotides are TGTGCCAGCAGCTTAGGGCCGGGAAACTACGAGCAGTACTTC.